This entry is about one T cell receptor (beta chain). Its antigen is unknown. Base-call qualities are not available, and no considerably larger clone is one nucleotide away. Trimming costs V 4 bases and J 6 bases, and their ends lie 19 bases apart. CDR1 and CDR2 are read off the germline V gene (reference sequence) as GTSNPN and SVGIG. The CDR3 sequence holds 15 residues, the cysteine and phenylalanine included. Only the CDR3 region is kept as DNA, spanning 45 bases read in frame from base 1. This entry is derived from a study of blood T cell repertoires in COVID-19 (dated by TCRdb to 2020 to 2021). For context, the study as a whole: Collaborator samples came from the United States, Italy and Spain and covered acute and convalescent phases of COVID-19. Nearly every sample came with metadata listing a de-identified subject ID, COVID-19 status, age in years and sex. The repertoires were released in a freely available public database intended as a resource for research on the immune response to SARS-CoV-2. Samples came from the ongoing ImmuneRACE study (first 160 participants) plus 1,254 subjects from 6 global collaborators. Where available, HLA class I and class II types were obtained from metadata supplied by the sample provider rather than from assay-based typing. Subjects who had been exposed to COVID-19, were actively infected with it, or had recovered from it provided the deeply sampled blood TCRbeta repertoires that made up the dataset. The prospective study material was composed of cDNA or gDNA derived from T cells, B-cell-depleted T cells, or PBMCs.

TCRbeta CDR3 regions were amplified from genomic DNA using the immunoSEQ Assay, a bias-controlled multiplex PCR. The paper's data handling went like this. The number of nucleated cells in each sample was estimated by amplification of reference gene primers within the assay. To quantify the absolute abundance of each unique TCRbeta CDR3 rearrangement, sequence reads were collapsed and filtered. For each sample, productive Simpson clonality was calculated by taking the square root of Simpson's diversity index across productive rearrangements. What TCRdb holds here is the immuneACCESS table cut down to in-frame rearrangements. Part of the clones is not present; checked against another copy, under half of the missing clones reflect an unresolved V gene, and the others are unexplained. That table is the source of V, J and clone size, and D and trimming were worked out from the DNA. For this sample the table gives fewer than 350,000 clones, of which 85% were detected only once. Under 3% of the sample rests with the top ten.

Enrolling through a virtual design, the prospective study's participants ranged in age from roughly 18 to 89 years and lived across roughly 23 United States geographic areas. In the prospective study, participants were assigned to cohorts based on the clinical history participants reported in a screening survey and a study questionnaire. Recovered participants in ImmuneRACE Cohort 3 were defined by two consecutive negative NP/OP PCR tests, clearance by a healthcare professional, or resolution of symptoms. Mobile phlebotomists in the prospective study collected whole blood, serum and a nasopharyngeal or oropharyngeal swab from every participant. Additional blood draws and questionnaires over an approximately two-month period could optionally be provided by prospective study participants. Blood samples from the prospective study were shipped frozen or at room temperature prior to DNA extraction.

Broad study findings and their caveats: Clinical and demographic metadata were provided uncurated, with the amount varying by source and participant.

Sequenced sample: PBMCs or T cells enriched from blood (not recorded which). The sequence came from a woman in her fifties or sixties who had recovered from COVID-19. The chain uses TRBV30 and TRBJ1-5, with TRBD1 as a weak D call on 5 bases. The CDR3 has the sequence CAWNQGGTDGQPQHF. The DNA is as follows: TGTGCCTGGAATCAGGGTGGGACTGACGGTCAGCCCCAGCATTTT.